Below, 22 T cell receptor beta chains from the same sample are listed, as sequenced in a study of regulatory T cells in long-lasting Graves disease. Researchers made TCR beta libraries by using iRepertoire HTBI primers and running Arm-PCR on CDR3 regions. TCRdb analysed the multiplex PCR reads with MiXCR anew, one entry per CDR3 protein. The table has a few hundred thousand distinct CDR3 sequences, around 23% seen once. Time point given: persistent/refractory GD, antithyroid drugs over 5 years with positive TRAb. RNA isolated from PBMCs was used to make the TCR library. This sample comprised peripheral blood mononuclear cells (PBMCs), obtained when the disease was refractory, from a patient treated with antithyroid drugs. The receptor set was obtained from a female donor with Graves disease.

The chain has TRBV28 and TRBJ1-5, with D possibly being TRBD1 (5 bases). The CDR3 is 15 residues long. Per germline, CDR1 MDHEN and CDR2 SYDVKM. Trimming left V 6 bases short and J 4 bases short, with 16 bases between. Here the CDR3 DNA reads TGTGCCAGCAGAGGATTTTGGGGGGGGAATCAGCCCCAGCATTTT. Its protein is CASRGFWGGNQPQHF.

The chain links TRBV6-1 to TRBJ2-7, with D perhaps matching TRBD1 or TRBD2 (5 bases each). The V end was cut by 0 bases, the J end by 2 bases, with 14 bases between. The CDR3 has 16 residues. CDR1 is MNHNS and CDR2 is SASEGT in the germline V gene. The CDR3 DNA reads as TGTGCCAGCAGTGAAGCGGGACCTCCGACCACCTACGAGCAGTACTTC. It codes for CASSEAGPPTTYEQYF.

This clonotype was observed many times. The rearrangement links TRBV11-2 to TRBJ1-6, with 7 bases fitting TRBD1. The germline gives CDR1 SGHAT, CDR2 FQNNGV. Trimming removed 5 bases from V and 10 bases from J; junction bases left unmatched: 11. The CDR3 loop spans 15 amino acids. Written as DNA, the CDR3 is TGTGCCAGCAGCGGGGGGGACAGTGTATACTCACCCCTCCACTTT. Translating it yields CASSGGDSVYSPLHF.

This clonotype came up many times. The CDR3 is CASSPTPRPLHGYTF. The CDR3 bases are TGTGCCAGCAGCCCTACTCCGCGACCCCTACATGGCTACACCTTC. The chain couples TRBV3-1 to TRBJ1-2; D unclear. Trimming cost V 4 bases and J 6 bases, with 18 bases left between them. The CDR3 consists of 15 residues. Germline CDR1 is LGHDT and CDR2 is YNNKEL (reference sequence).

This clonotype showed up many times. This chain uses TRBV30 with TRBJ2-7, with D unresolved. Per germline, CDR1 GTSNPN and CDR2 SVGIG (reference sequence). Deletions cut 0 bases from V and 3 bases from J, with 6 bases between. There are 12 residues in the CDR3. CDR3 sequence: CAWSVAFYEQYF. CDR3 sequence (DNA): TGTGCCTGGAGTGTAGCTTTCTACGAGCAGTACTTC.

Only one count was recorded for this clonotype. The CDR3 does not end in the conserved phenylalanine or tryptophan, so this is likely a read error. J is TRBJ2-5 and V is TRBV28; possibly TRBD1 for D (6 bases). Looked up from germline, CDR1 is MDHEN and CDR2 is SYDVKM. The CDR3 runs to 12 residues. V lost 4 bases and J 5 bases, leaving 8 bases between the germline ends. The CDR3 region is CASSYTGETQYL. The CDR3 DNA is TGTGCCAGCAGTTACACAGGGGAGACCCAGTACCTC.

The chain joins TRBV7-6 to TRBJ2-2, with D unresolved. Germline CDR1 SGHVS, CDR2 FNYEAQ. V lost 3 bases, J lost 1 base, and 6 bases lay in between. The CDR3 extends over 14 amino acids. This CDR3 reads CASSFAGNTGELFF. The CDR3 DNA reads TGTGCCAGCAGCTTCGCCGGGAACACCGGGGAGCTGTTTTTT.

The CDR3 protein is CASSFGTQNTEAFF. In DNA form, the CDR3 reads TGTGCCAGCAGTTTCGGGACCCAGAACACTGAAGCTTTCTTT. The chain links TRBV6-2 or TRBV6-3 to TRBJ1-1; the D gene is possibly TRBD1 (5 bases). Germline V gives CDR1 MNHEY, CDR2 SVGEGT. The V gene lost 4 bases and the J gene lost 1 base, with 10 bases spanning the gap. This CDR3 contains 14 residues.

For this clonotype: At one of its ends the junction is not consistent with the germline gene, which may arise from a read error. This chain links TRBV12-3 or TRBV12-4 with TRBJ1-1; D is unresolved. The CDR3 runs 14 residues. The CDR3 spells CASSLSASGTEVFF. In DNA form, the CDR3 reads TGTGCCAGCAGTTTATCCGCCTCCGGCACTGAAGTTTTCTTT.

The rearrangement uses TRBV29-1 and TRBJ1-2; TRBD1 might be the D (6 bases). V shed 4 bases and J shed 4 bases, with 16 bases lying between them. Germline V CDR1 and CDR2: SQVTM, ANQGSEA. The CDR3 has 14 amino acids. The CDR3 region has the DNA TGCAGCGTTGCCAGTACAGGGCCCCTCTATGGCTACACCTTC. Translated, it gives CSVASTGPLYGYTF.

The chain carries TRBV29-1 and TRBJ2-5; D not resolved. Germline CDR1 is SQVTM and CDR2 is ANQGSEA. The CDR3 totals 10 residues. The CDR3 here is CSTREETQYF. Here the CDR3 DNA reads TGCAGTACGAGAGAAGAGACCCAGTACTTC.

This clonotype has only a few counts. The V call is TRBV20-1, the J call TRBJ2-2; 11 nucleotides match TRBD2. The ends lost 0 bases at V and 6 bases at J; junction bases unmatched: 12. This CDR3 has 18 amino acids. Germline V gene data show CDR1 as DFQATT and CDR2 as SNEGSKA (reference sequence). The CDR3 sequence: CSARDEPSGRPPPGELFF. In nucleotides, the CDR3 is TGCAGTGCTAGAGATGAGCCTAGCGGGAGGCCCCCGCCCGGGGAGCTGTTTTTT.

This clonotype has a count of ten or more. The genes are TRBV27 and TRBJ1-2, with 10 nucleotides matching TRBD1. Germline V CDR1 and CDR2: MNHEY, SMNVEV (reference sequence). The V gene end was trimmed by 5 bases and the J gene end by 6 bases; junction bases not matched to a gene: 6. The CDR3 sequence is 14 residues long. CDR3 DNA: TGTGCCAGCAGTCCCTGGACAGGGGGTGATGGCTACACCTTC. Amino acids: CASSPWTGGDGYTF.

This clonotype was counted at least ten times. The chain carries TRBV20-1 and TRBJ2-4; D gene unclear. Trimming stripped 5 bases from V and 5 bases from J, with 13 bases between. Germline V gives CDR1 DFQATT, CDR2 SNEGSKA (reference sequence). The CDR3 is made up of 13 amino acids. For the CDR3, the DNA is TGCAGTGCTCGAATGCTCGGAGAAAACATTCAGTACTTC. This gives the protein CSARMLGENIQYF.

On this clonotype itself: The CDR3 end shows no conserved phenylalanine or tryptophan, and so a read error is likely. The chain joins TRBV28 to TRBJ2-3; the D is unclear. Germline V gene lookup returns CDR1 MDHEN and CDR2 SYDVKM. This CDR3 contains 15 residues. The V end was cut by 2 bases, the J end by 5 bases, with 14 bases between. Here the CDR3 reads CASSLRSAGGDTQYS. The CDR3 bases are TGTGCCAGCAGTTTAAGGTCGGCAGGCGGAGATACGCAGTATTCT.

In this sample, this clonotype turned up many times. The chain employs TRBV7-9 and TRBJ1-2; TRBD1 matches at 12 bases. The ends lost 5 bases at V and 5 bases at J; junction bases unmatched: 3. This CDR3 comprises 14 residues. CDR1 is SEHNR and CDR2 is FQNEAQ in the germline V gene (reference sequence). The CDR3 DNA reads as TGTGCCAGCAGCGAGGGACAGGGGGCATATGGCTACACCTTC. As protein: CASSEGQGAYGYTF.

In the case of this clonotype: This may stem from a read error, because a much larger clone lies one nucleotide away. The V call is TRBV29-1, the J call TRBJ1-2; no definite D call. Germline CDR1 is SQVTM and CDR2 is ANQGSEA. This CDR3 spans 9 amino acids. The CDR3 DNA sequence: TGCAGCGAGGGAGATGGCTGCACCTTC. This gives the protein CSEGDGCTF.

This clonotype was detected ten times or more. This chain joins TRBV11-2 and TRBJ2-7; the match to TRBD1 covers 10 bases. CDR3 length: 12 residues. Germline CDR1 and CDR2: SGHAT and FQNNGV. Trimming cost V 5 bases and J 6 bases; bases outside gene matches: 1. This CDR3 reads CASSRDRGEQYF. Written as DNA, the CDR3 is TGTGCCAGCAGCCGGGACAGGGGCGAGCAGTACTTC.

In this sample, this clonotype turned up many times. The chain links TRBV5-1 to TRBJ1-1, with unresolved D. The V and J ends lost 4 bases and 2 bases respectively, with 18 bases between them. CDR3 size: 16 residues. CDR1 is SGHRS, CDR2 YFSETQ, per germline. The CDR3 DNA sequence: TGCGCCAGCAGCCTCCACCGGGTCTCGACAAACACTGAAGCTTTCTTT. This encodes CASSLHRVSTNTEAFF.

The chain employs TRBV15 and TRBJ1-5; D perhaps matches TRBD1 (6 bases). Between the trimmed V and J ends, which lost 0 bases and 3 bases, there was a span of 9 bases. The germline V gene has CDR1 LNHNV and CDR2 YYDKDF (reference sequence). This CDR3 spans 15 amino acids. The CDR3 protein is CATSREGQPNQPQHF. In DNA, the CDR3 is TGTGCCACCAGCAGAGAAGGACAGCCCAATCAGCCCCAGCATTTT.

This clonotype was found many times. This chain connects TRBV6-1 to TRBJ2-7; 9 bases are shared with TRBD1. Germline V gene data show CDR1 as MNHNS and CDR2 as SASEGT. This CDR3 spans 14 amino acids. V shed 5 bases and J 3 bases; nucleotides not matched to a gene: 5. The CDR3 region is CASSPWTGDYEQYF. In DNA form, the CDR3 reads TGTGCCAGCAGTCCGTGGACAGGGGACTACGAGCAGTACTTC.

The rearrangement joins TRBV19 to TRBJ2-5, with TRBD1 identical over 7 bases. With 4 bases clipped from V and 0 bases from J, the junction kept 5 bases outside the gene matches. CDR3 length: 15 amino acids. The germline V gene encodes CDR1 LNHDA and CDR2 SQIVND (reference sequence). For the CDR3, the DNA is TGTGCCAGTAGTAGGGACAGTTTGTACCAAGAGACCCAGTACTTC. Amino acid sequence: CASSRDSLYQETQYF. Combining the CDR3 with reference TRBV19 and TRBJ2-5 gives the whole variable domain DGGITQSPKYLFRKEGQNVTLSCEQNLNHDAMYWYRQDPGQGLRLIYYSQIVNDFQKGDIAEGYSVSREKKESFPLTVTSAQKNPTAFYLCASSRDSLYQETQYFGPGTRLLVL.